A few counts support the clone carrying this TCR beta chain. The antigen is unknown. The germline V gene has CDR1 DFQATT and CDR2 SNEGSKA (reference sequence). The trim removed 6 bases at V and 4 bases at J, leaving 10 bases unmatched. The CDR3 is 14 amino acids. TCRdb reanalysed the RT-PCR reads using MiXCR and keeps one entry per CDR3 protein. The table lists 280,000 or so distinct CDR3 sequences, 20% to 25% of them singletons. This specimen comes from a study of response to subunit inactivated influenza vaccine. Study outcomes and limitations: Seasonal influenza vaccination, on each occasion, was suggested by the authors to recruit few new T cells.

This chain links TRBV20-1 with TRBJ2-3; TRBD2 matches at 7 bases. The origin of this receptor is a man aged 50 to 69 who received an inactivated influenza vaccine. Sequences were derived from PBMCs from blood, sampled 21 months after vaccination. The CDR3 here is CSASRVGGADTQYF. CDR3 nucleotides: TGCAGTGCCTCCAGGGTTGGGGGGGCAGATACGCAGTATTTT.